Listed here are 5 T cell receptor beta chains from one sample, sequenced in a study of blood T cell repertoires in COVID-19. The repertoire was sequenced with immunoSEQ multiplex PCR; TCRdb's copy has only in-frame clones and lacks some. This table has roughly 250,000 clones, 84% appearing once. The material sequenced was peripheral blood. The receptors shown here come from a man aged 50 to 59 with acute or convalescent COVID-19.

The chain recombines TRBV5-1 with TRBJ2-3; no firm D call. Trimming stripped 0 bases from V and 6 bases from J, with 11 bases between. The CDR3 spans 14 residues. Germline lookup yields CDR1 SGHRS and CDR2 YFSETQ. Here the CDR3 reads CASSLAGFMDTQYF. The CDR3 DNA sequence: TGCGCCAGCAGCTTGGCAGGTTTTATGGATACGCAGTATTTT.

The chain joins TRBV5-4 to TRBJ1-5; D ambiguous. The germline V gene encodes CDR1 SGHNT and CDR2 YYREEE (reference sequence). V lost 4 bases and J 2 bases, leaving 7 bases between the germline ends. This CDR3 is built from 13 residues. The CDR3 reads CASSERGNQPQHF. The CDR3 DNA follows: TGTGCCAGCAGCGAGCGGGGCAATCAGCCCCAGCATTTT. Complete variable domain (other parts from reference TRBV5-4 and TRBJ1-5): ETGVTQSPTHLIKTRGQQVTLRCSSQSGHNTVSWYQQALGQGPQFIFQYYREEENGRGNFPPRFSGLQFPNYSSELNVNALELDDSALYLCASSERGNQPQHFGDGTRLSIL.

CDR3 loop: CASSPKPGQGAYEQYF. CDR3 nucleotides: TGTGCCAGCAGCCCGAAACCGGGACAGGGGGCGTACGAGCAGTACTTC. V usage is TRBV14 and J usage is TRBJ2-7; 12 positions match TRBD1. V trimming: 4 bases; J trimming: 4 bases; junction bases outside the gene matches: 8. There are 16 residues in the CDR3. Germline V gives CDR1 SGHDN, CDR2 FVKESK. The full variable domain, its missing parts supplied by reference TRBV14 and TRBJ2-7, is EAGVTQFPSHSVIEKGQTVTLRCDPISGHDNLYWYRRVMGKEIKFLLHFVKESKQDESGMPNNRFLAERTGGTYSTLKVQPAELEDSGVYFCASSPKPGQGAYEQYFGPGTRLTVT.

The rearrangement links TRBV6-1 to TRBJ2-5; 11 nucleotides align to TRBD2. V lost 4 bases to trimming and J lost 2 bases; unmatched junction nucleotides: 6. Germline V lookup: CDR1 MNHNS, CDR2 SASEGT. The CDR3 is 16 amino acids. This CDR3 is CASSARLAGPQETQYF. The CDR3 bases are TGTGCCAGCAGTGCGCGACTAGCGGGACCTCAAGAGACCCAGTACTTC.

The chain uses TRBV7-9 and TRBJ2-3, with D perhaps TRBD1 (6 bases). There are 18 residues in the CDR3. V lost 4 bases and J 0 bases, leaving 20 bases between the germline ends. Germline assignment: CDR1 SEHNR and CDR2 FQNEAQ (reference sequence). Written as DNA, the CDR3 is TGTGCCAGCAGCTCGCCCAGGGGCCCCACGCCAAGCACAGATACGCAGTATTTT. Amino acid sequence: CASSSPRGPTPSTDTQYF.